Below are 22 T cell receptor beta chains sequenced from a single sample in a study of spatial heterogeneity in lung cancer. Time point described: sample taken at primary tumor resection. In TCRdb, the 5' RACE reads were re-called with MiXCR into one record per CDR3 protein. The table shows about 8,000 distinct CDR3 sequences, with around 10% occurring only once. No cognate antigen is known for these TCRs. The study's findings and limits: Expanded alpha and beta TCR counts within tumors tracked tumor mutation counts.

This specimen was lung tumor tissue, taken at surgery. The receptors originated from a male donor with early-stage non-small cell lung cancer.

Many counts were recorded for this clonotype. This chain uses TRBV7-3 with TRBJ2-2; tentatively, D is TRBD2 (5 bases). V lost 2 bases to trimming and J lost 0 bases, with 10 bases between them. This CDR3 is built from 16 residues. Germline assignment: CDR1 SGHTA and CDR2 FQGTGA. The CDR3 loop reads CASSLYSGTNTGELFF. The CDR3 bases are TGTGCCAGCAGCTTATACAGCGGAACGAACACCGGGGAGCTGTTTTTT.

This clonotype was seen repeatedly, ten times or more. The gene calls are TRBV5-1 and TRBJ2-3; no reliable D call. The CDR3 loop spans 14 amino acids. CDR1 SGHRS and CDR2 YFSETQ come from the germline V gene. Trimming removed 0 bases at V and 1 base at J, with 6 bases between. CDR3 sequence reads: CASSLARGTDTQYF. CDR3 in DNA: TGCGCCAGCAGCTTGGCTCGGGGCACAGATACGCAGTATTTT.

The table lists this clonotype with many counts. The chain is built from TRBV10-2 and TRBJ2-1; 8 bases line up with TRBD2. J lost 4 bases, V lost 6 bases, and 8 bases had no gene match. Germline CDR1 WSHSY, CDR2 SAAADI. The CDR3 totals 15 residues. In DNA form, the CDR3 reads TGCGCCAGCAGAGTAGCGGGGAGCCGGTACAATGAGCAGTTCTTC. It encodes CASRVAGSRYNEQFF.

This clonotype was seen ten or more times. The rearrangement joins TRBV12-3 or TRBV12-4 to TRBJ2-7, with D hard to call. CDR3 size: 13 residues. V dropped 2 bases and J dropped 6 bases, with 11 bases sitting between them. For the CDR3, the DNA is TGTGCCAGCAGTTTAAGGCCGGGTTTCGAGCAGTACGTC. Translating it yields CASSLRPGFEQYV.

This clonotype counts as medium-sized (0.01 to 0.1%). The chain is built from TRBV9 and TRBJ2-5; D remains ambiguous. The ends were cut back, 0 bases at V and 2 bases at J, with 2 bases in the middle. This CDR3 contains 12 residues. From germline, CDR1 is SGDLS and CDR2 YYNGEE. CDR3 protein: CASSVGQETQYF. As DNA, the CDR3 is TGTGCCAGCAGCGTAGGGCAAGAGACCCAGTACTTC.

At least ten counts were recorded for this clonotype. The chain recombines TRBV3-1 with TRBJ2-2; D possibly corresponds to TRBD1 (6 bases). Trimming took off 1 base at V and 6 bases at J, with 12 bases between the two ends. This CDR3 comprises 15 residues. Germline-derived CDR1 and CDR2 are LGHDT and YNNKEL (reference sequence). The CDR3 protein is CASSQANRVAGELFF. The CDR3 DNA follows: TGTGCCAGCAGCCAAGCGAACAGGGTGGCCGGGGAGCTGTTTTTT. Full variable domain (missing parts from reference TRBV3-1 and TRBJ2-2): DTAVSQTPKYLVTQMGNDKSIKCEQNLGHDTMYWYKQDSKKFLKIMFSYNNKELIINETVPNRFSPKSPDKAHLNLHINSLELGDSAVYFCASSQANRVAGELFFGEGSRLTVL.

This clonotype is labeled medium-sized. This chain uses TRBV19 with TRBJ1-5; D unresolved. CDR1 and CDR2 (germline): LNHDA, SQIVND (reference sequence). Trimming cost V 5 bases and J 3 bases, with 5 bases left between them. The CDR3 totals 12 residues. In DNA, the CDR3 is TGTGCCAGTAGTGGGCACAATCAGCCCCAGCATTTT. This sequence encodes CASSGHNQPQHF.

By sample share, this clonotype is medium-sized (0.01 to 0.1%). The rearrangement joins TRBV28 to TRBJ1-1, with D perhaps matching TRBD1 (5 bases). Trimming shortened V by 3 bases and J by 5 bases, and 13 bases separated the two germline ends. Germline CDR1 reads MDHEN; CDR2 reads SYDVKM. This CDR3 spans 14 amino acids. The CDR3 nucleotides are TGTGCCAGCAGTTTCCAGGGCCGGAGGACTGAAGCTTTCTTT. It yields the protein CASSFQGRRTEAFF.

The sample holds many counts of this clonotype. The chain is built from TRBV28 and TRBJ2-5; D uncertain. Germline-derived CDR1 and CDR2 are MDHEN and SYDVKM. The CDR3 length is 12 residues. V lost 6 bases and J lost 3, with 8 bases in between. Here the CDR3 reads CASSPPKETQYF. In DNA form, the CDR3 reads TGTGCCAGCAGCCCGCCTAAAGAGACCCAGTACTTC.

The genes are TRBV4-2 and TRBJ2-7; D uncertain. The CDR3 runs 13 residues. V was cut by 5 bases and J by 2 bases, with 10 bases left in between. Looked up from germline, CDR1 is LGHNA and CDR2 is YNFKEQ. CDR3 sequence: CASSWVRTYEQYF. Here the CDR3 DNA reads TGTGCCAGCAGCTGGGTGAGGACCTACGAGCAGTACTTC.

This clonotype was seen at least ten times. The rearrangement links TRBV5-1 to TRBJ2-7, with a weak D call TRBD1 (6 bases). The length of the CDR3 is 12 residues. Germline-derived CDR1 and CDR2 are SGHRS and YFSETQ. V was cut by 6 bases and J by 3 bases, with 10 bases left in between. The CDR3 sequence is CASNRDNYEQYF. Here the CDR3 DNA reads TGCGCCAGCAACCGGGACAACTACGAGCAGTACTTC.

This clonotype was recorded at least ten times. This chain uses TRBV10-3 with TRBJ1-3; a possible D gene is TRBD1 (5 bases). The CDR3 sequence is 15 residues long. V lost 5 bases, J lost 4 bases, and 15 bases lay in between. Germline assignment: CDR1 ENHRY and CDR2 SYGVKD. The CDR3 DNA is TGTGCCATCAGTTCTCCGGGACTCTACGGAAACACCATATATTTT. It specifies CAISSPGLYGNTIYF.

This clonotype was seen at least ten times. The chain uses TRBV25-1 and TRBJ1-3, with 8 nucleotides matching TRBD1. This CDR3 is built from 13 residues. The V gene end was trimmed by 2 bases and the J gene end by 7 bases; junction bases not matched to a gene: 1. The germline gives CDR1 MGHDK, CDR2 SYGVNS. Written as DNA, the CDR3 is TGTGCCAGCAGTGAACAGGGGGCGAACACCATATATTTT. This gives the protein CASSEQGANTIYF.

This clonotype came up many times. The chain couples TRBV5-1 to TRBJ2-5; D may be TRBD1 (6 bases). There are 14 residues in the CDR3. In germline, CDR1 is SGHRS, CDR2 YFSETQ. The V end was cut by 1 base, the J end by 5 bases, with 12 bases between. CDR3 amino acids: CASSLSGVGETQYF. As DNA, the CDR3 is TGCGCCAGCAGCTTGTCAGGGGTGGGCGAGACCCAGTACTTC.

This clonotype is categorized as medium-sized. V usage is TRBV6-1 and J usage is TRBJ2-7; D gene uncertain. Trimming left V 3 bases short and J 4 bases short, with 7 bases between. Germline V CDR1 and CDR2: MNHNS, SASEGT. The CDR3 has 12 residues. CDR3 loop: CASSERKYEQYV. The CDR3 nucleotides are TGTGCCAGCAGTGAGCGGAAATACGAGCAGTACGTC.

This clonotype was picked up many times. The chain recombines TRBV12-5 with TRBJ2-5; D is unresolved. Between the trimmed V and J ends, which lost 2 bases and 4 bases, there was a span of 11 bases. CDR1 LGHNT and CDR2 FRNRAP come from the germline V gene. The CDR3 is made up of 14 amino acids. The CDR3 loop is CASGLPFRLETQYF. The CDR3 nucleotides are TGTGCTAGTGGTTTGCCATTCCGCCTAGAGACCCAGTACTTC.

This clonotype has at least ten counts. The CDR3 sequence is CASSVGVAGVGDTQYF. CDR3 bases: TGTGCCAGCAGCGTAGGAGTAGCGGGAGTAGGAGATACGCAGTATTTT. This chain joins TRBV9 and TRBJ2-3, with TRBD2 matching 9 bases. Germline V lookup: CDR1 SGDLS, CDR2 YYNGEE. The V gene end was trimmed by 0 bases and the J gene end by 5 bases; junction bases not matched to a gene: 7. The CDR3 consists of 16 residues.

By proportion, this clonotype is medium-sized. The chain combines TRBV5-1 with TRBJ2-5, with no clear D. The ends were cut back, 3 bases at V and 4 bases at J, with 7 bases in the middle. The CDR3 extends over 12 amino acids. Per the germline V gene, CDR1 is SGHRS and CDR2 is YFSETQ. Here the CDR3 reads CASSWERETQYF. CDR3 coding DNA: TGCGCCAGCAGCTGGGAAAGAGAGACCCAGTACTTC.

Judged by abundance, this clonotype is medium-sized. V and J are TRBV7-8 and TRBJ1-2, with TRBD1 matching 8 bases. The CDR3 length is 17 residues. Germline assignment: CDR1 SGHVS and CDR2 FQNEAQ. V lost 0 bases and J lost 6; bases outside the gene matches: 12. The CDR3 sequence is CASSLALRARGLHGYTF. CDR3 DNA sequence: TGTGCCAGCAGCTTAGCGCTTAGGGCCAGGGGGCTTCATGGCTACACCTTC. Supplemented by reference TRBV7-8 and TRBJ1-2, the full variable domain reads GAGVSQSPRYKVAKRGQDVALRCDPISGHVSLFWYQQALGQGPEFLTYFQNEAQLDKSGLPSDRFFAERPEGSVSTLKIQRTQQEDSAVYLCASSLALRARGLHGYTFGSGTRLTVV.

Within the sample, this clonotype is medium-sized. This chain connects TRBV6-1 to TRBJ1-2; 7 nucleotides line up with TRBD1. This CDR3 has 13 amino acids. J lost 6 bases, V lost 1 base, and 2 bases had no gene match. The germline CDR1 and CDR2 sequences are MNHNS and SASEGT. DNA for the CDR3: TGTGCCAGCAGTGAAGTTACAGGGGATGGCTACACCTTC. Protein: CASSEVTGDGYTF.

The chain recombines TRBV6-1 with TRBJ1-1; TRBD1 matches at 7 bases. This CDR3 contains 14 residues. Germline trimming cut 5 bases from V and 2 bases from J; bases unmatched to any gene: 5. From germline, CDR1 is MNHNS and CDR2 SASEGT. The CDR3 here is CASSPTGENTEAFF. The CDR3 DNA reads TGTGCCAGCAGTCCTACAGGGGAAAACACTGAAGCTTTCTTT.

A few counts support this clonotype. The chain employs TRBV10-1 and TRBJ2-1; TRBD1 is a possible D gene (6 bases). Trimming left V 6 bases short and J 9 bases short, with 15 bases between. The germline V gene has CDR1 WNHNN and CDR2 SYGVQD (reference sequence). This CDR3 contains 13 residues. For the CDR3, the DNA is TGCGCCAGCAGGAGGACAGTCCAGGGTGAGCAGTTCTTC. Its translation is CASRRTVQGEQFF.